This is a list of T cell receptor beta chains from one sample in a study of blood T cell repertoires in COVID-19. Produced via immunoSEQ multiplex PCR; TCRdb's table is partial and in-frame only. Of some 150,000 clones listed, 75% to 90% are singletons. The sample consisted of peripheral blood. The receptor set was obtained from a woman in her thirties or forties with acute or convalescent COVID-19. CDR3s include the opening cysteine and the closing phenylalanine or tryptophan. A D gene is named only where the DNA matches it firmly.

J: TRBJ2-1
V: TRBV7-3
D: TRBD1
DNA: TGTGCCAGCAGCAAGGACAGGGAGAATGAGCAGTTCTTC
CDR3: CASSKDRENEQFF

J: TRBJ2-3
V: TRBV28
D: -
DNA: TGTGCCAGCAGACTCACAGATACGCAGTATTTT
CDR3: CASRLTDTQYF

J: TRBJ1-2
V: TRBV6-5
D: -
DNA: TGTGCCAGCAGAACCAGGGATAACTATGGCTACACCTTC
CDR3: CASRTRDNYGYTF

J: TRBJ1-4
V: TRBV30
D: -
DNA: TGTGCCTGGACCGACGGAGGAACAACTAATGAAAAACTGTTTTTT
CDR3: CAWTDGGTTNEKLFF

J: TRBJ2-1
V: TRBV10-3
D: TRBD1
DNA: TGTGCCATCAGTGGGACAGGGGGTAATGAGCAGTTCTTC
CDR3: CAISGTGGNEQFF

J: TRBJ1-1
V: TRBV11-3
D: TRBD1
DNA: TGTGCCAGCAGCTTCGGGACAGCCACTGAAGCTTTCTTT
CDR3: CASSFGTATEAFF

J: TRBJ2-7
V: TRBV21-1
D: -
DNA: TGTGCCAGCAGTCCGAGGGACAGTCAGACTTCCTACGAGCAGTACTTC
CDR3: CASSPRDSQTSYEQYF

J: TRBJ2-3
V: TRBV19
D: TRBD2
DNA: TGTGCCAGTAATGGCGGGGGGGCCGAAACAGATACGCAGTATTTT
CDR3: CASNGGGAETDTQYF

J: TRBJ2-7
V: TRBV2
D: TRBD2
DNA: TGTGCCACACGACTAGCGGGAGACTCCTACGAGCAGTACTTC
CDR3: CATRLAGDSYEQYF

J: TRBJ1-2
V: TRBV7-2
D: TRBD1
DNA: TGTGCCAGCAGCTTAGCGGGACAGGTGGGCTATGGCTACACCTTC
CDR3: CASSLAGQVGYGYTF

J: TRBJ1-5
V: TRBV11-3
D: TRBD1
DNA: TGTGCCAGCAGCCGACATAACAGGGGTATGTATCAGCCCCAGCATTTT
CDR3: CASSRHNRGMYQPQHF

J: TRBJ1-5
V: TRBV11-2
D: -
DNA: TGTGCCAGCAGCCCGGACACCAATCAGCCCCAGCATTTT
CDR3: CASSPDTNQPQHF

J: TRBJ2-2
V: TRBV6-8
D: TRBD2
DNA: TGTGCCAGCAGTCTGGGACTAGCGGGAGTTAACACCGGGGAGCTGTTTTTT
CDR3: CASSLGLAGVNTGELFF

J: TRBJ1-2
V: TRBV3-1/TRBV3-2
D: -
DNA: TGTGCCAGCAGCCAAGGGGGGGGCAGGGACTATGGCTACACCTTC
CDR3: CASSQGGGRDYGYTF

J: TRBJ2-2
V: TRBV5-1
D: TRBD2
DNA: TGCGCACTAGCGGCAACCATTTTCACCGGGGAGCTGTTTTTT
CDR3: CALAATIFTGELFF

J: TRBJ1-1
V: TRBV18
D: -
DNA: TGTGCCAGCTCACCACAGGGGGTGACGAACACTGAAGCTTTCTTT
CDR3: CASSPQGVTNTEAFF

J: TRBJ2-1
V: TRBV5-1
D: TRBD1
DNA: TGCGCCAGCAGCTTGAACGGACAGGGTACAGATGAGCAGTTCTTC
CDR3: CASSLNGQGTDEQFF

J: TRBJ1-2
V: TRBV11-2
D: TRBD1
DNA: TGTGCCAGCAGCTTACTCCAGGGGGCTGGCTATGGCTACACCTTC
CDR3: CASSLLQGAGYGYTF

J: TRBJ2-7
V: TRBV13
D: TRBD2
DNA: TGTGCCAGCAGCTTAGATGGCGGGGGCTCCTACGAGCAGTACTTC
CDR3: CASSLDGGGSYEQYF

J: TRBJ1-2
V: TRBV7-2
D: TRBD1
DNA: TGTGCCAGCAGCATGACGGGACAGGGGAGGAGAAACTATGGCTACACCTTC
CDR3: CASSMTGQGRRNYGYTF

J: TRBJ1-2
V: TRBV6-5
D: -
DNA: TGTGCCAGCAGTTACTCGTCCACCTTGCGGGGCTATGGCTACACCTTC
CDR3: CASSYSSTLRGYGYTF

J: TRBJ1-2
V: TRBV6-5
D: TRBD1
DNA: TGTGCCAGCAGTTACTCTCCCCCCGGGACAGGGTATGGCTACACCTTC
CDR3: CASSYSPPGTGYGYTF